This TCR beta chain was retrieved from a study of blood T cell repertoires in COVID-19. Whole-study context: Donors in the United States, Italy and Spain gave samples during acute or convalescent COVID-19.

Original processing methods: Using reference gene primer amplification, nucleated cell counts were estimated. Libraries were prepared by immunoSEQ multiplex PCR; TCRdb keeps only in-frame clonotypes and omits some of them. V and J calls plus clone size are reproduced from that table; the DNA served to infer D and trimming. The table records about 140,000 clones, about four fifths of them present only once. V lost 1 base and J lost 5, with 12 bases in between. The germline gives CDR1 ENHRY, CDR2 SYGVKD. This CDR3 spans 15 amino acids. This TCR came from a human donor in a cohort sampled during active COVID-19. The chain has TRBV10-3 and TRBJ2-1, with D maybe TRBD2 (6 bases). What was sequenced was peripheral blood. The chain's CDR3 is CAISELGGRDNEQFF. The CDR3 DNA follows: TGTGCCATCAGTGAGTTGGGGGGACGGGACAATGAGCAGTTCTTC.